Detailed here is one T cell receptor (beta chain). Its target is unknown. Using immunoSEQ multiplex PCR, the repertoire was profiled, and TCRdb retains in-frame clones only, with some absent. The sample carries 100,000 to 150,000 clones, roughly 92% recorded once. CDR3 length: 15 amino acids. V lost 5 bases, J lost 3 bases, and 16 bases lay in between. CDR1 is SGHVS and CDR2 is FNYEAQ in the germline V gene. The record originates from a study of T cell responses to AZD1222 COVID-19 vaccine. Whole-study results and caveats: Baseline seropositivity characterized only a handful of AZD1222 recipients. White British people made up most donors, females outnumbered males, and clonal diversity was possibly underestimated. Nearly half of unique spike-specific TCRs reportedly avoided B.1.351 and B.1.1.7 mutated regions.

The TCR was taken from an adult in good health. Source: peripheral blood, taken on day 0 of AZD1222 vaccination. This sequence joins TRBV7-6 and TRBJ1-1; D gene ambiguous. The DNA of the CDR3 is TGTGCCAGCAGCCGAGTTAGGCATAAGGACACTGAAGCTTTCTTT. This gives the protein CASSRVRHKDTEAFF. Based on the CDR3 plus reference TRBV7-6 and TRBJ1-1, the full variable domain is GAGVSQSPRYKVTKRGQDVALRCDPISGHVSLYWYRQALGQGPEFLTYFNYEAQQDKSGLPNDRFSAERPEGSISTLTIQRTEQRDSAMYRCASSRVRHKDTEAFFGQGTRLTVV.